Following are 8 T cell receptor beta chains from one sample sequenced in a study of T-cell reconstitution after alpha-beta-depleted transplantation in children. Library preparation (for TCRbeta) was performed with unique molecular identifiers. Using its own MiXCR run on the PCR reads, TCRdb lists one record per CDR3 protein. This table holds a few hundred thousand distinct CDR3 sequences, roughly 13% found once. This material consisted of PBMCs, mostly from graft donor cells, taken 360 days after TCRalphabeta/CD19-depleted stem cell transplant. Receptor source: a male patient under 18 who had a stem cell transplant for acute myeloid leukemia, so the T cells may come from the graft donor.

The gene calls are TRBV27 and TRBJ2-7; 10 positions agree with TRBD1. V trimming: 4 bases; J trimming: 0 bases; junction bases outside the gene matches: 3. This CDR3 comprises 15 residues. Per the germline V gene, CDR1 is MNHEY and CDR2 is SMNVEV (reference sequence). Written as DNA, the CDR3 is TGTGCCAGCAGTTCTCGGACAGGGGGCTCCTACGAGCAGTACTTC. It yields the protein CASSSRTGGSYEQYF.

This clonotype was observed a handful of times. The chain couples TRBV15 to TRBJ2-3; TRBD2 is a possible D gene (7 bases). Trimming pared 10 bases from V and 0 bases from J, leaving 14 bases between. There are 14 residues in the CDR3. Per the germline V gene, CDR1 is LNHNV and CDR2 is YYDKDF (reference sequence). CDR3 amino acids: CAIGGPPSTDTQYF. The CDR3 DNA is TGTGCCATCGGGGGGCCCCCTAGCACAGATACGCAGTATTTT.

The rearrangement joins TRBV7-9 to TRBJ1-4; D call uncertain. This CDR3 is built from 16 residues. V was clipped by 5 bases and J by 3 bases, with 16 bases between them. The V gene's germline CDR1 is SEHNR and CDR2 FQNEAQ (reference sequence). CDR3 residues: CASSLSPGSANEKLFF. DNA of the CDR3: TGTGCCAGCAGCCTCTCGCCGGGTTCAGCTAATGAAAAACTGTTTTTT. The complete variable domain, with remaining parts taken from reference TRBV7-9 and TRBJ1-4, reads DTGVSQNPRHKITKRGQNVTFRCDPISEHNRLYWYRQTLGQGPEFLTYFQNEAQLEKSRLLSDRFSAERPKGSFSTLEIQRTEQGDSAMYLCASSLSPGSANEKLFFGSGTQLSVL.

This clonotype was found a few times. V is TRBV5-2 and J is TRBJ2-2; the table names TRBD1, a call not compared with the DNA. TRBV5-2 is a pseudogene segment. This CDR3 region has 22 residues. The CDR3 region has the DNA TGTGCCAGCAACCGTCCGGGACAGGGACCGGGACTAGGAAGATTGAACACCGGGGAGCTGTTTTTT. Its protein is CASNRPGQGPGLGRLNTGELFF.

This clonotype showed up just a few times. V gene TRBV9 combines with J gene TRBJ1-1; 7 nucleotides align to TRBD1. Germline-derived CDR1 and CDR2 are SGDLS and YYNGEE. This CDR3 is 17 amino acids long. The V segment lost 0 bases and the J segment 2 bases; nucleotides outside the gene matches: 10. For the CDR3, the DNA is TGTGCCAGCAGCGTAGGAAGGGGGACAGCCCTAAACACTGAAGCTTTCTTT. The encoded protein is CASSVGRGTALNTEAFF.

Ten or more counts support this clonotype. V usage is TRBV4-3 and J usage is TRBJ2-7; 10 bases fit TRBD1. Germline-derived CDR1 and CDR2 are LGHNA and YSLEER. The CDR3 runs 15 residues. J was trimmed by 6 bases and V by 4 bases; bases with no gene match: 9. CDR3 protein: CASSPWDRGSSEQYF. CDR3 DNA: TGCGCCAGCAGCCCCTGGGACAGGGGCTCTTCCGAGCAGTACTTC.

This chain uses TRBV5-6 with TRBJ2-1; D is unresolved. V lost 7 bases and J lost 7, with 9 bases in between. Germline CDR1 reads SGHDT; CDR2 reads YYEEEE. This CDR3 spans 11 amino acids. The CDR3 DNA follows: TGTGCCAGCGCCGCCGGGAATGAGCAGTTCTTC. Translating it yields CASAAGNEQFF. Complete variable domain (other parts from reference TRBV5-6 and TRBJ2-1): DAGVTQSPTHLIKTRGQQVTLRCSPKSGHDTVSWYQQALGQGPQFIFQYYEEEERQRGNFPDRFSGHQFPNYSSELNVNALLLGDSALYLCASAAGNEQFFGPGTRLTVL.

The table lists this clonotype with many counts. The J gene is TRBJ2-7, the V gene TRBV20-1; TRBD1 matches 7 bases. After removal of 6 bases from V and 1 base from J, the junction contained 12 bases not matched to a gene. The length of the CDR3 is 15 residues. Germline CDR1 DFQATT, CDR2 SNEGSKA (reference sequence). The CDR3 coding sequence is TGCAGTGCCCGAAGGGGGCTAGAATTATCCTACGAGCAGTACTTC. Residues: CSARRGLELSYEQYF.